Described below is a single T cell receptor (beta chain) sequence and its context. The antigen is unknown. The data were obtained in a study of cytomegalovirus exposure and HLA in healthy donors. The V segment lost 5 bases and the J segment 7 bases; nucleotides outside the gene matches: 11. The CDR3 loop spans 16 amino acids. In germline, CDR1 is SGHVS, CDR2 FQNEAQ. Here immunoSEQ multiplex PCR was the method, and the copy in TCRdb shows in-frame clones only, minus some. There are about 150,000 clones in the sample; roughly 86% occur only once, and around 2.1% lies in the top ten. General study points: A subsequent analysis found that TCR clusters from the first cohort also tended to co-occur in the 120 validation repertoires, with less than 95% of cluster scores above 0. CMV antigen specificity of a few CMV-associated chains was confirmed in vitro.

The receptor was derived from a human donor in good health. The chain combines TRBV7-8 with TRBJ1-5; 10 positions agree with TRBD1. Sequencing was performed on PBMCs. This chain's CDR3 is CASSLGQGTRGQPQHF. The CDR3 coding sequence is TGTGCCAGCAGCCTGGGACAGGGGACAAGGGGACAGCCCCAGCATTTT. Looking up the rest from reference TRBV7-8 and TRBJ1-5 gives the full variable domain: GAGVSQSPRYKVAKRGQDVALRCDPISGHVSLFWYQQALGQGPEFLTYFQNEAQLDKSGLPSDRFFAERPEGSVSTLKIQRTQQEDSAVYLCASSLGQGTRGQPQHFGDGTRLSIL.